The present T cell receptor beta chain was sequenced within a study of graft-versus-host responses after intestinal transplantation. Study overall: Grafts that recipients had were multivisceral, liver-intestinal, or isolated intestinal transplants. Anti-thymocyte globulin induction preceded two to three years of tacrolimus and steroid maintenance in all recipients.

Losses at the gene ends were 1 base for V and 5 bases for J; bases not matched to a gene: 5. Germline CDR1 and CDR2: LGHNA and YSLEER. The CDR3 has 15 amino acids. The culture paired roughly 200,000 irradiated violet-dye-labeled stimulators with roughly 200,000 CFSE-labeled responders. CFSE-low proliferating responders, CD3+CD4+ and CD3+CD8+, were sorted post-reaction. Method: immunoSEQ multiplex PCR; TCRdb's copy keeps in-frame clones and lacks some. The profile covers fewer than 4,500 clones, with over 25% appearing a single time and more than 7% taken by the ten largest. The chain combines TRBV4-3 with TRBJ1-2, with 9 nucleotides matching TRBD1. Specimen: alloreactive CD4+ T cells from a mixed lymphocyte reaction culture, collected before transplantation. The subset: CFSE-low proliferating T cells sorted from roughly six-day pre-transplant mixed lymphocyte reaction (GvH or HvG direction). The clonotype originates from a human patient who was an organ donor for intestinal transplantation. CDR3 DNA: TGCGCCAGCAGCCAAGCGACAGGGGGTTATTATGGCTACACCTTC. Protein sequence: CASSQATGGYYGYTF.